The T cell receptor beta chain described here comes from a study of T-cell reconstitution after alpha-beta-depleted transplantation in children. This clonotype occurred once. Germline V lookup: CDR1 SGHVS, CDR2 FQNEAQ. After removal of 1 base from V and 6 bases from J, the junction contained 8 bases not matched to a gene. The CDR3 length is 16 residues. It was with unique molecular identifiers that the TCRbeta library was prepared. A single record per CDR3 protein comes from TCRdb applying MiXCR to the PCR reads. This sample has roughly 400,000 distinct CDR3 sequences; roughly 22% occur once, and the top ten carry approximately 3.8%.

The sequence was obtained from a human donor who donated a stem cell graft to a child with acute myeloid leukemia. The sequenced sample was PBMCs from the stem cell graft donor, obtained from the stem cell graft. The chain employs TRBV7-8 and TRBJ2-3; 9 bases align to TRBD2. CDR3 nucleotide sequence: TGTGCCAGCAGCTTAGACCCACTAGCGGGCATGGATACGCAGTATTTT. This sequence encodes CASSLDPLAGMDTQYF.